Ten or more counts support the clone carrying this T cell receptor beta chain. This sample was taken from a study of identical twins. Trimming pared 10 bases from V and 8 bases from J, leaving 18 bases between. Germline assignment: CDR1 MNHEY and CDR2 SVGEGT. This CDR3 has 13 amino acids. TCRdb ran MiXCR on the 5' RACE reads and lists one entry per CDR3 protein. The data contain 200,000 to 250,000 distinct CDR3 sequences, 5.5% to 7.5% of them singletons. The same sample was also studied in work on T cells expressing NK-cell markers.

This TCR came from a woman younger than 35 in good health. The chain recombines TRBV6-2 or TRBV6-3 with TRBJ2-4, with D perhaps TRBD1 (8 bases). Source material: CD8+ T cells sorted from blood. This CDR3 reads CAIRGDRPDIQYF. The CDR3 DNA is TGTGCCATTCGGGGGGACAGGCCGGACATTCAGTACTTC.